There are many counts of the clone carrying this T cell receptor (beta chain). The antigen is not known. TCRdb reprocessed the reads with MiXCR, giving one entry per CDR3 protein. The table has around 140,000 distinct CDR3 sequences, about 6.5% seen once. This sample stems from a study of T cell repertoires in cytomegalovirus infection. Background on the study: Signatures in public TCR beta sequences pointed to both CMV infection and matching HLA type.

Study-level points and caveats: What dominated the ex vivo response were HLA-C-restricted CMV-specific TCR beta clonotypes. Of the TCR beta families, the public ones yielded a cumulative frequency that identified carriers of CMV plus the relevant HLA.

Germline V lookup: CDR1 SGHTA, CDR2 FQGNSA. The CDR3 extends over 14 amino acids. V shed 2 bases, J shed 8 bases, and the junction held 8 bases outside the gene matches. V usage is TRBV7-2 and J usage is TRBJ1-2; TRBD1 matches at 7 bases. Material for sequencing was PBMCs. This TCR was recovered from a human donor in good health (CMV status not recorded). Some clones in this sample may be carry-over from other donors' samples. The DNA of the CDR3 is TGTGCCAGCAGCTTATCTCAGGGGGTAGAGGGCTACACCTTC. Its translation: CASSLSQGVEGYTF. The entire variable domain, with the rest obtained from reference TRBV7-2 and TRBJ1-2, is as follows: GAGVSQSPSNKVTEKGKDVELRCDPISGHTALYWYRQSLGQGLEFLIYFQGNSAPDKSGLPSDRFSAERTGGSVSTLTIQRTQQEDSAVYLCASSLSQGVEGYTFGSGTRLTVV.